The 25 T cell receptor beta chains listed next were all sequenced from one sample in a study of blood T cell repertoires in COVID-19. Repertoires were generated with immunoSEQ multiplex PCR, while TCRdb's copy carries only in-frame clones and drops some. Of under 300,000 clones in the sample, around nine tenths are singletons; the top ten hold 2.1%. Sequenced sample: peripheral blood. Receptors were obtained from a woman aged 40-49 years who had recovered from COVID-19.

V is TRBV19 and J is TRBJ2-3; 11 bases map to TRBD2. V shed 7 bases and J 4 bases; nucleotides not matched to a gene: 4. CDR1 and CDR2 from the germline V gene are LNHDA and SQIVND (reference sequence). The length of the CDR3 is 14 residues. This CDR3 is CASISGGAADTQYF. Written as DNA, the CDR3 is TGTGCCAGTATTAGCGGGGGGGCCGCAGATACGCAGTATTTT.

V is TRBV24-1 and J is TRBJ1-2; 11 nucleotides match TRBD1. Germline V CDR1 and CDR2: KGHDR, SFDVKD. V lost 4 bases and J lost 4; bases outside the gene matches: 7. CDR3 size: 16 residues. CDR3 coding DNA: TGTGCCACCAGTGACGGGACAGGGGGATATAGCTATGGCTACACCTTC. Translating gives CATSDGTGGYSYGYTF.

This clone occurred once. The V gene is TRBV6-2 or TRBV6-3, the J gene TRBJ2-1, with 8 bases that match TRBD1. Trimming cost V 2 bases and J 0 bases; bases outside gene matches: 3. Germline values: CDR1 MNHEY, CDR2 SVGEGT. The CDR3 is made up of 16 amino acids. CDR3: CASSYATGGSYNEQFF. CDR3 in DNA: TGTGCCAGCAGTTACGCCACAGGGGGCTCCTACAATGAGCAGTTCTTC.

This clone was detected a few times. CDR3 DNA: TGTGCCAGCAGCCCCTATGGGGGGGCTCAGCCCCAGCATTTT. This gives the protein CASSPYGGAQPQHF. V is TRBV7-2 and J is TRBJ1-5, with TRBD1 as a possible D gene (6 bases). The CDR3 runs to 14 residues. V shed 5 bases and J shed 6 bases, with 14 bases lying between them. CDR1 is SGHTA and CDR2 is FQGNSA in the germline V gene. Supplemented by reference TRBV7-2 and TRBJ1-5, the full variable domain reads GAGVSQSPSNKVTEKGKDVELRCDPISGHTALYWYRQSLGQGLEFLIYFQGNSAPDKSGLPSDRFSAERTGGSVSTLTIQRTQQEDSAVYLCASSPYGGAQPQHFGDGTRLSIL.

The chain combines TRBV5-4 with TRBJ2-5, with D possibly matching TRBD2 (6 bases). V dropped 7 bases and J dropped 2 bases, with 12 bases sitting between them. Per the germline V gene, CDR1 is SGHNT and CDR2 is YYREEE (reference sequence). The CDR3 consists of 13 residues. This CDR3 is CASHPGGQETQYF. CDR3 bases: TGTGCCAGCCACCCCGGAGGGCAAGAGACCCAGTACTTC.

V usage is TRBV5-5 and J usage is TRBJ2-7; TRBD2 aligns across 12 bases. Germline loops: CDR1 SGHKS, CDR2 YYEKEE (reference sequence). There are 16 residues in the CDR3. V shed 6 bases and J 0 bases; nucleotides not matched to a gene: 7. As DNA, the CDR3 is TGTGCCAGCATGCTACTAGCGGGGGGACCCTCCTACGAGCAGTACTTC. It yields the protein CASMLLAGGPSYEQYF. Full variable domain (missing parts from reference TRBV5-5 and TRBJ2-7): DAGVTQSPTHLIKTRGQQVTLRCSPISGHKSVSWYQQVLGQGPQFIFQYYEKEERGRGNFPDRFSARQFPNYSSELNVNALLLGDSALYLCASMLLAGGPSYEQYFGPGTRLTVT.

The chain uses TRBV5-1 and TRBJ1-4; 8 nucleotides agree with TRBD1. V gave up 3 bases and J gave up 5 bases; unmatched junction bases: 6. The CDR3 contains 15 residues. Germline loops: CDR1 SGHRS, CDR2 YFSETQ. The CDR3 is CASSWGQAGNEKLFF. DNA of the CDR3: TGCGCCAGCAGCTGGGGACAGGCTGGGAATGAAAAACTGTTTTTT.

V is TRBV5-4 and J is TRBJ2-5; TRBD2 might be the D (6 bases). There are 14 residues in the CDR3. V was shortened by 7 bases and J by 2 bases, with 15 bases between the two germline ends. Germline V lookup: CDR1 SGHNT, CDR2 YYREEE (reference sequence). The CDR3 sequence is CASRLGASQETQYF. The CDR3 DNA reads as TGTGCCAGCCGACTAGGAGCCTCACAAGAGACCCAGTACTTC.

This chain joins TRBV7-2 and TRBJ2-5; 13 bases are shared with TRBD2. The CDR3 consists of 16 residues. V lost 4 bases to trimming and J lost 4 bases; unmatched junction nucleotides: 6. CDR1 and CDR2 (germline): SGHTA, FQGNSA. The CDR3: CASSSGTSGARETQYF. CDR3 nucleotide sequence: TGTGCCAGCAGCTCGGGGACTAGCGGGGCGAGAGAGACCCAGTACTTC.

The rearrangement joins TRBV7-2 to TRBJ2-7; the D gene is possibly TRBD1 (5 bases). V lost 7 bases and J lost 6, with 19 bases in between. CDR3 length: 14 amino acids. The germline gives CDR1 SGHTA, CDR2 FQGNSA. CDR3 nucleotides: TGTGCCAGCAAGGAAGGGGTACGGATTGGCGAGCAGTACTTC. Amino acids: CASKEGVRIGEQYF. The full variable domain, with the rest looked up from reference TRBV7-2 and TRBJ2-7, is GAGVSQSPSNKVTEKGKDVELRCDPISGHTALYWYRQSLGQGLEFLIYFQGNSAPDKSGLPSDRFSAERTGGSVSTLTIQRTQQEDSAVYLCASKEGVRIGEQYFGPGTRLTVT.

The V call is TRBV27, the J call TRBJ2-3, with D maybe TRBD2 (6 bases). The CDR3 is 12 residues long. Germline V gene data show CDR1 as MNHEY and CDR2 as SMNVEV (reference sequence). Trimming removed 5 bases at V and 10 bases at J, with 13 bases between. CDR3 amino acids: CASSPPWGAQYF. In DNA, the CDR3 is TGTGCCAGCAGTCCCCCCTGGGGGGCGCAGTATTTT.

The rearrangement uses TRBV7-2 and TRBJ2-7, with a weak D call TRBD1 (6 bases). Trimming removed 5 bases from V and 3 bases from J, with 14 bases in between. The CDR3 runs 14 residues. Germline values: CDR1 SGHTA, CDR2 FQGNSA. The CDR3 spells CASSVGQISYEQYF. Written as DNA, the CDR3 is TGTGCCAGCAGCGTCGGACAGATTAGCTACGAGCAGTACTTC.

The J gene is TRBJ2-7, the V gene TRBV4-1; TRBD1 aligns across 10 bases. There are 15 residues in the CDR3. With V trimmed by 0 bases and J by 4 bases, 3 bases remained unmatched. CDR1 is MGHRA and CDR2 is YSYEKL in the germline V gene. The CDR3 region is CASSQDRTGGYEQYF. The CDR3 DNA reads TGCGCCAGCAGCCAAGATAGGACAGGGGGTTACGAGCAGTACTTC.

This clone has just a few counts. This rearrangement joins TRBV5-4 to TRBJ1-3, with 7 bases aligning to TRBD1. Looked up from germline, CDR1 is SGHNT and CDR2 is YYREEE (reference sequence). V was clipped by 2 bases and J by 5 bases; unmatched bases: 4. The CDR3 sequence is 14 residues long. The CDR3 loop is CASSLGTARNTIYF. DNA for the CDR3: TGTGCCAGCAGCTTAGGGACAGCAAGAAACACCATATATTTT. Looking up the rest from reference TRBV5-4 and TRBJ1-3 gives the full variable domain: ETGVTQSPTHLIKTRGQQVTLRCSSQSGHNTVSWYQQALGQGPQFIFQYYREEENGRGNFPPRFSGLQFPNYSSELNVNALELDDSALYLCASSLGTARNTIYFGEGSWLTVV.

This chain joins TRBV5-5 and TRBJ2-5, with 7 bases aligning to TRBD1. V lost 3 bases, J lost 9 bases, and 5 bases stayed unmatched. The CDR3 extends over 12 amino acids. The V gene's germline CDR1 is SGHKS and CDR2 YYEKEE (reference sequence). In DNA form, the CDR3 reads TGTGCCAGCAGCTCTTCTACAGGGGCCCAGTACTTC. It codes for CASSSSTGAQYF.

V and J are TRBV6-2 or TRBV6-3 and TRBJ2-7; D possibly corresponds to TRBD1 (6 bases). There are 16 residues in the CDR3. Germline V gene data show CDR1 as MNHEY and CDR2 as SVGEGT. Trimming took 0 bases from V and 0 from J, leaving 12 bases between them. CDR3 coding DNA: TGTGCCAGCAGTTACTCAGAACAGGGACCCTCCTACGAGCAGTACTTC. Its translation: CASSYSEQGPSYEQYF.

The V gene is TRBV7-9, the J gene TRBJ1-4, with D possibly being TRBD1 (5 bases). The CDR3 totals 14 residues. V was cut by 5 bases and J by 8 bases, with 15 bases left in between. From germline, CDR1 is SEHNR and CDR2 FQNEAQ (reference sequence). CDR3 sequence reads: CASSPDTHGEKLFF. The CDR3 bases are TGTGCCAGCAGCCCGGACACCCATGGAGAAAAACTGTTTTTT.

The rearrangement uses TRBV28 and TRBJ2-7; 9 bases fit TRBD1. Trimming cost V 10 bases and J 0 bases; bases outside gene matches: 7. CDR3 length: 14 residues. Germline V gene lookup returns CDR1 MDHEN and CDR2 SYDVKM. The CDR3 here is CAITGGMGSYEQYF. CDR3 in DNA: TGTGCCATCACAGGGGGCATGGGCTCCTACGAGCAGTACTTC.

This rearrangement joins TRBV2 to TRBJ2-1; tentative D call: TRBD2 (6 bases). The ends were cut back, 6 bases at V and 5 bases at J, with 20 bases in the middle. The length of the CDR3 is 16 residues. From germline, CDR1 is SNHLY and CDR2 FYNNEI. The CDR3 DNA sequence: TGTGCCAGCAGGGCGGGGCTTCCATACGACGACAATGAGCAGTTCTTC. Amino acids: CASRAGLPYDDNEQFF.

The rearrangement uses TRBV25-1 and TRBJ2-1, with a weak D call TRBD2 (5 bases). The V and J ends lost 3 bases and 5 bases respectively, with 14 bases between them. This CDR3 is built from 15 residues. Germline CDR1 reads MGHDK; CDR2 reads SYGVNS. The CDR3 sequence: CASSDSASFHNEQFF. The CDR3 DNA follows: TGTGCCAGCAGTGACTCTGCTAGCTTCCACAATGAGCAGTTCTTC.

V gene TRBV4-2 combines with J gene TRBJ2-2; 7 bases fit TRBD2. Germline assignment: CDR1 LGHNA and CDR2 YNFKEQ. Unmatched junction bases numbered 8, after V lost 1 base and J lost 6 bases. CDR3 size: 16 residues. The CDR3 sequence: CASSQVQAGAAGELFF. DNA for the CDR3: TGTGCCAGCAGCCAAGTACAGGCGGGAGCGGCCGGGGAGCTGTTTTTT.

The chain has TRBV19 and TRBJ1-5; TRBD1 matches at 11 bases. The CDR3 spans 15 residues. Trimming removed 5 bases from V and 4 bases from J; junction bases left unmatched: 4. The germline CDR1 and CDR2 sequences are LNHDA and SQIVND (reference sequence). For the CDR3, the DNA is TGTGCCAGTAGTCCCCGGGACAGGGGGAATCAGCCCCAGCATTTT. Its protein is CASSPRDRGNQPQHF.

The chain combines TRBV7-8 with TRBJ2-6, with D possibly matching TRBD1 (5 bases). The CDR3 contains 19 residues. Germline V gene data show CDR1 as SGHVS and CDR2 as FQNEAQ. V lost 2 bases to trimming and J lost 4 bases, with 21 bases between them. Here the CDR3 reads CASSLNWGRAVEGANVLTF. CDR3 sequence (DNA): TGTGCCAGCAGCTTAAATTGGGGCCGGGCCGTGGAAGGGGCCAACGTCCTGACTTTC.

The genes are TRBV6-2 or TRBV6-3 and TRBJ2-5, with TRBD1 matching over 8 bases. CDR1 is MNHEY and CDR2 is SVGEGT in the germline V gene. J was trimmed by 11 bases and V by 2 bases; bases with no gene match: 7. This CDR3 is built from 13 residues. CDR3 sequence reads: CASSYISRTGQYF. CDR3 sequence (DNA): TGTGCCAGCAGTTACATATCCCGGACAGGGCAGTACTTC.

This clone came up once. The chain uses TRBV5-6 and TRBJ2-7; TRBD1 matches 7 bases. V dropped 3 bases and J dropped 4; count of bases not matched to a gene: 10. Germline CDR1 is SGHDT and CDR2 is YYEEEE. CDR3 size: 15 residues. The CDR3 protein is CASSYATGTAYEQYF. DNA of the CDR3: TGTGCCAGCAGCTATGCGACCGGGACAGCATACGAGCAGTACTTC. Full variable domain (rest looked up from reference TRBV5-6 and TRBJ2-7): DAGVTQSPTHLIKTRGQQVTLRCSPKSGHDTVSWYQQALGQGPQFIFQYYEEEERQRGNFPDRFSGHQFPNYSSELNVNALLLGDSALYLCASSYATGTAYEQYFGPGTRLTVT.